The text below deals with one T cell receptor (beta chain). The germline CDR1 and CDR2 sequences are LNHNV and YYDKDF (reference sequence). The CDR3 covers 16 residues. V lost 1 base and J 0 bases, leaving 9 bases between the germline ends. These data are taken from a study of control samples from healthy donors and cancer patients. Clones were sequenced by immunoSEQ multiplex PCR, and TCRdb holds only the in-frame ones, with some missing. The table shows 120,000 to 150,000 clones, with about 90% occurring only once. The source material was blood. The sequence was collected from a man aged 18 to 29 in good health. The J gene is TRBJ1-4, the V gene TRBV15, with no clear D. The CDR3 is CATSRVVGATNEKLFF. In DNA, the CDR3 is TGTGCCACCAGCAGAGTCGTCGGGGCAACTAATGAAAAACTGTTTTTT.